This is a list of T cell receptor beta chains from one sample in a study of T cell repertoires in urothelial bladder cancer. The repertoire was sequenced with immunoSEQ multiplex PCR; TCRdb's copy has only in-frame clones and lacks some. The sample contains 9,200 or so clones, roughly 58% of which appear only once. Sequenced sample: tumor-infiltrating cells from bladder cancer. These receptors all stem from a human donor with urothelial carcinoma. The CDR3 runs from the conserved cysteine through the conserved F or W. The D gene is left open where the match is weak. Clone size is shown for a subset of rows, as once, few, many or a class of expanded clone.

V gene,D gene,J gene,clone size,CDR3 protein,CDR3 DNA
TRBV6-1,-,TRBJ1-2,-,CASSEQGSYGYTF,TGTGCCAGCAGTGAACAGGGGAGCTATGGCTACACCTTC
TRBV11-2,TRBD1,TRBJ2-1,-,CASSLTGYNEQFF,TGTGCCAGCAGCTTGACAGGGTACAATGAGCAGTTCTTC
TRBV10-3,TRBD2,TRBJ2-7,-,CAISGTSVAYEQYF,TGTGCCATCAGTGGAACTAGCGTCGCTTACGAGCAGTACTTC
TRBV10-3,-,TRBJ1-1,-,CAISSGQRGVDTEAFF,TGTGCCATCAGCTCGGGCCAGAGAGGGGTCGACACTGAAGCTTTCTTT
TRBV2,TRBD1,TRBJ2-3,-,CASSRNRGHTDTQYF,TGTGCCAGCAGTCGTAACAGGGGACACACAGATACGCAGTATTTT
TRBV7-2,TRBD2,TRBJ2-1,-,CASSLREGSYNEQFF,TGTGCCAGCAGCTTAAGGGAGGGCTCCTACAATGAGCAGTTCTTC
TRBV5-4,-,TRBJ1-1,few,CASSFSGTGRTEAFF,TGTGCCAGCAGCTTTTCCGGGACTGGGAGGACTGAAGCTTTCTTT
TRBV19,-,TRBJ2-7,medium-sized,CASGTENYEQYF,TGTGCCAGCGGGACTGAAAACTACGAGCAGTACTTC
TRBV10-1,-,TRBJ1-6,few,CASKITHNSPLHF,TGCGCCAGCAAGATCACCCATAATTCACCCCTCCACTTT
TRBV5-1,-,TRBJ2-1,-,CASSAYRDEQFF,TGCGCCAGCAGCGCCTACAGGGATGAGCAGTTCTTC
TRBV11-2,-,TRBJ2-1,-,CASSLTGYNEQFF,TGTGCCAGCAGCTTGACGGGTTACAATGAGCAGTTCTTC
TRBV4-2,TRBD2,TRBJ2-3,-,CASSQWTSGNTDTQYF,TGTGCCAGCAGCCAATGGACTAGCGGGAACACAGATACGCAGTATTTT
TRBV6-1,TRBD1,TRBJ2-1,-,CASSARQGYEQFF,TGTGCCAGCAGTGCGCGACAGGGGTACGAGCAGTTCTTC
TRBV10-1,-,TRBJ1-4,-,CASSEDTTEKLFF,TGCGCCAGCAGTGAGGACACGACTGAAAAACTGTTTTTT
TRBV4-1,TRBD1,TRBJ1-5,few,CASSQEVTGGDQPQHF,TGCGCCAGCAGCCAAGAAGTGACAGGGGGTGATCAGCCCCAGCATTTT
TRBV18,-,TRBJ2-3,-,CASSQGIGDTQYF,TGTGCCAGCTCACAGGGAATTGGGGATACGCAGTATTTT
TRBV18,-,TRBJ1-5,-,CASSPGGDQPQHF,TGTGCCAGCTCACCAGGGGGAGATCAGCCCCAGCATTTT
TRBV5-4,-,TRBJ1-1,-,CASSLVGGTNTEAFF,TGTGCCAGCAGCTTGGTAGGAGGTACCAACACTGAAGCTTTCTTT
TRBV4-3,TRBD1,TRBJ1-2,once,CASSQTLTPGTVEGYTF,TGCGCCAGCAGCCAAACCTTAACACCCGGGACAGTTGAGGGCTACACCTTC
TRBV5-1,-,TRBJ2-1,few,CASSPLRGPSSYNEQFF,TGCGCCAGCAGCCCTTTGAGGGGACCAAGCTCCTACAATGAGCAGTTCTTC
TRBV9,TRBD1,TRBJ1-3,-,CASSTGAYGNTIYF,TGTGCCAGCAGTACAGGGGCCTATGGAAACACCATATATTTT
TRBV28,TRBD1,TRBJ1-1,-,CASSTPGGRGTEAFF,TGTGCCAGCAGCACTCCAGGGGGCAGGGGCACTGAAGCTTTCTTT
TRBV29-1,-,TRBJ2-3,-,CSVKNSDTQYF,TGCAGCGTAAAGAACAGTGATACGCAGTATTTT
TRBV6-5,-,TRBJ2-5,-,CASSYRGRETQYF,TGTGCCAGCAGTTACCGAGGGCGGGAGACCCAGTACTTC
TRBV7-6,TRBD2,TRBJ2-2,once,CASSLEVAGGPGRTGELFF,TGTGCCAGCAGCTTAGAGGTCGCGGGGGGGCCTGGAAGGACCGGGGAGCTGTTTTTT
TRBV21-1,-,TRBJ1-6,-,CASSNRGTAKNSPLHF,TGTGCCAGCAGCAATCGGGGGACAGCGAAAAATTCACCCCTCCACTTT
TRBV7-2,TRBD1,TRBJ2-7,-,CASSTRTGGVYEQYF,TGTGCCAGCAGCACACGGACAGGGGGGGTGTACGAGCAGTACTTC
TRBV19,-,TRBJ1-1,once,CASSTLLNTEAFF,TGTGCCAGTAGTACATTATTGAACACTGAAGCTTTCTTT
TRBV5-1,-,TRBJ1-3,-,CASSLSLQLTGNTIYF,TGCGCCAGCAGCTTGAGCCTGCAACTTACTGGAAACACCATATATTTT
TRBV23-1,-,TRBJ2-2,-,CASSRTGELFF,TGCGCCAGCAGTCGGACCGGGGAGCTGTTTTTT
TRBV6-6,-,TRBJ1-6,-,CASRVQVDNSPLHF,TGTGCCAGCAGGGTTCAGGTGGATAATTCACCCCTCCACTTT
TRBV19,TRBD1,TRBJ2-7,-,CASSRTGGSYEQYF,TGTGCCAGTAGTAGGACAGGGGGTTCCTACGAGCAGTACTTC
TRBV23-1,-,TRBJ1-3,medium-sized,CASSHRGAKRGSGNTIYF,TGCGCCAGCAGTCATCGAGGGGCTAAACGGGGCTCTGGAAACACCATATATTTT
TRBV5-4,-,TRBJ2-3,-,CASSLAADTQYF,TGTGCCAGCAGCTTGGCGGCAGATACGCAGTATTTT
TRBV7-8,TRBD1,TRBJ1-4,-,CASSLENRGGEKLFF,TGTGCCAGCAGCTTAGAAAACAGGGGAGGAGAAAAACTGTTTTTT